Given below is one T cell receptor beta chain in context. The sample is drawn from a study of control samples from healthy donors and cancer patients. Germline V lookup: CDR1 LNHDA, CDR2 SQIVND (reference sequence). The CDR3 has 15 residues. The V gene lost 3 bases and the J gene lost 0 bases, with 9 bases spanning the gap. Method: immunoSEQ multiplex PCR; TCRdb's copy keeps in-frame clones and lacks some. The sample has some 130,000 clones, roughly 90% seen once; the top ten hold under 3%. This TCR derives from a man between 35 and 55 years old in good health. Sample: blood. This chain links TRBV19 with TRBJ1-3, with unresolved D. CDR3 protein: CASSMGGSSGNTIYF. CDR3 coding DNA: TGTGCCAGTAGTATGGGAGGAAGCTCTGGAAACACCATATATTTT.